This T cell receptor beta chain derives from a study of Graves' ophthalmopathy and Graves' hyperthyroidism. Study summary: The collection of peripheral blood took place at initial diagnosis, before any treatment.

This clonotype was detected only a few times. Its antigen is unknown. The diagnosis was founded upon clinical symptoms, serum thyroxine, TRAb, thyroid ultrasound and orbital computed tomography. Researchers took RNA transcripts and amplified TCR beta CDR3 regions from them. First-round RT-PCR with HTBI primers preceded a second-round multiplex PCR. MiXCR, applied by TCRdb to the multiplex PCR reads, yields one record per CDR3 protein. The sample has 650,000 to 900,000 distinct CDR3 sequences; 40% are singletons. The germline CDR1 and CDR2 sequences are DFQATT and SNEGSKA (reference sequence). Trimming pared 1 base from V and 5 bases from J, leaving 14 bases between. There are 14 residues in the CDR3. Study-level points and caveats: Blood was where most expanded thyroid clonotypes above 0.001 frequency also turned up. Cross-validated, the 13-signature model showed 87.88%/81.08% sensitivity/specificity, and 80%/75% in the test set.

The chain employs TRBV20-1 and TRBJ1-2; D is unclear. The sequence derives from an adult man with Graves' ophthalmopathy. Source material: peripheral blood. The CDR3, as DNA: TGCAGTGCTAGAGTTTACGCATCTGGATATGGCTACACCTTC. Protein product: CSARVYASGYGYTF.